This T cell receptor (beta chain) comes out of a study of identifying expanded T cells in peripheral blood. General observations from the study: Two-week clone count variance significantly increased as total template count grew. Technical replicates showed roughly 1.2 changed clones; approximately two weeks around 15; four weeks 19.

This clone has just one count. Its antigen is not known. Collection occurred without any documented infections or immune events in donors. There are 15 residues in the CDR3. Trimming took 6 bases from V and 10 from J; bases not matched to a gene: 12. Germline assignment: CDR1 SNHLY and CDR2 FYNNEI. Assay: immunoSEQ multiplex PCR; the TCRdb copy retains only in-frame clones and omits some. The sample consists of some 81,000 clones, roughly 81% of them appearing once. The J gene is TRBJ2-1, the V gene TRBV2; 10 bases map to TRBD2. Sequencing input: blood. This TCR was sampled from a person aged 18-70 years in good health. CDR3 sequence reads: CASRTGTSVSSEQFF. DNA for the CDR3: TGTGCCAGCAGAACCGGGACTAGCGTTAGCTCCGAGCAGTTCTTC.